This T cell receptor (beta chain) comes out of a study of T cells in Graves' hyperthyroidism and ophthalmopathy. Study as a whole: Peripheral blood was taken when the disease was first diagnosed, before any treatment began. Points from the study as a whole: Most thyroid-expanded clonotypes above 0.001 were also found in blood.

V was shortened by 7 bases and J by 9 bases, with 16 bases between the two germline ends. The CDR3 covers 13 residues. Using RNA transcripts as the source, TCR beta CDR3 regions were amplified. First-round RT-PCR of the TCR CDR3 relied on the HTBI primer set. TCRdb reprocessed the multiplex PCR reads via MiXCR and lists one record per CDR3 protein. The data contain hundreds of thousands of distinct CDR3 sequences, approximately 17% of them singletons. This clonotype was seen at least ten times. Its specificity is not known. V and J are TRBV12-3 or TRBV12-4 and TRBJ2-1; D not certain. Sequencing was performed on blood. The receptor's source is a woman aged 18-30 years with Graves' ophthalmopathy. This CDR3 reads CASTISRRLEQFF. The CDR3 nucleotides read TGTGCCAGCACCATTAGTCGGAGACTTGAGCAGTTCTTC.